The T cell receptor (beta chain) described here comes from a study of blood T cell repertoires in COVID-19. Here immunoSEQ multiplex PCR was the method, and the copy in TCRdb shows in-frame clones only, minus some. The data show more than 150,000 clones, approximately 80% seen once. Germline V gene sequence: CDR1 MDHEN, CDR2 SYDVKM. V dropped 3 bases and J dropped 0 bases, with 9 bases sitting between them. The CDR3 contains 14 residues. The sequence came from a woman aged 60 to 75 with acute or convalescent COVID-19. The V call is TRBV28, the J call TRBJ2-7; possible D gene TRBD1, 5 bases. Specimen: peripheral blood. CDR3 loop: CASSLDTLSYEQYF. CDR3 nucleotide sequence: TGTGCCAGCAGTTTGGACACTCTCTCCTACGAGCAGTACTTC.